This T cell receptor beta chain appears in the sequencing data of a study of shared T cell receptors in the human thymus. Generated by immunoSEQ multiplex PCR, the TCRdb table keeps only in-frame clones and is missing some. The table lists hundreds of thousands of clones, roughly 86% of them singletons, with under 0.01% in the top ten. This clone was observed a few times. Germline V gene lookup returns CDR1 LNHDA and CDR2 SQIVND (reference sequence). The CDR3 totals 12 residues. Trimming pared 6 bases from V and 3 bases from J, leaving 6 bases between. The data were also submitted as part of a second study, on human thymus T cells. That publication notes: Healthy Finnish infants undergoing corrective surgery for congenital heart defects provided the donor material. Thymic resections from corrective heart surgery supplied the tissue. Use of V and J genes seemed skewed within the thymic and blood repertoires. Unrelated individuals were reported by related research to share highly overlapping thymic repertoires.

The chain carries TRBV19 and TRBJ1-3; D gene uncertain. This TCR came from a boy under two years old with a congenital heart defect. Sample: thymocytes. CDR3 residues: CASRMSGNTIYF. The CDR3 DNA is TGTGCCAGTAGGATGAGTGGAAACACCATATATTTT.